Listed here are 18 T cell receptor beta chains from one sample, sequenced in a study of T cell repertoires in cytomegalovirus infection. TCRdb processed the reads anew with MiXCR; each CDR3 protein has one entry. The sample has about 500,000 distinct CDR3 sequences, 30% to 40% seen once. Their antigen targets remain unknown. Material: cultured PBMCs, obtained from culture after CMV antigen stimulation. The origin of the receptors is a human donor in good health (CMV status not recorded). Some clones in this sample may be carry-over from other donors' samples.

The genes are TRBV7-2 and TRBJ2-3; D gene uncertain. Trimming took off 5 bases at V and 4 bases at J, with 10 bases between the two ends. CDR1 and CDR2 from the germline V gene are SGHTA and FQGNSA. This CDR3 has 13 amino acids. The DNA of the CDR3 is TGTGCCAGCAGCCGCGGCCGCCCAGATACGCAGTATTTT. Encoded protein: CASSRGRPDTQYF.

The DNA for the CDR3 is TGTGCCAGCAGCTCCGGTGGTAGCGGGAGTATGCAGTATTTT. This sequence encodes CASSSGGSGSMQYF. The chain uses TRBV7-2 and TRBJ2-3; 9 bases are shared with TRBD2. The CDR3 loop spans 14 amino acids. Germline values: CDR1 SGHTA, CDR2 FQGNSA. Trimming cost V 4 bases and J 11 bases; bases outside gene matches: 10.

The chain recombines TRBV2 with TRBJ2-1, with D unresolved. The ends were cut back, 6 bases at V and 1 base at J, with 13 bases in the middle. Germline V CDR1 and CDR2: SNHLY, FYNNEI. The CDR3 loop spans 15 amino acids. CDR3 DNA sequence: TGTGCCAGCAGCCCACCCAGCGCATCCTACAATGAGCAGTTCTTC. Translating gives CASSPPSASYNEQFF. Variable domain in full (rest from reference TRBV2 and TRBJ2-1): EPEVTQTPSHQVTQMGQEVILRCVPISNHLYFYWYRQILGQKVEFLVSFYNNEISEKSEIFDDQFSVERPDGSNFTLKIRSTKLEDSAMYFCASSPPSASYNEQFFGPGTRLTVL.

The table lists this clonotype with a count of one. The genes are TRBV7-3 and TRBJ2-1; D is possibly TRBD1 or TRBD2 (5 bases each). V was pared by 8 bases and J by 2 bases, with 10 bases between. The CDR3 totals 13 residues. CDR1 and CDR2 from the germline V gene are SGHTA and FQGTGA. CDR3 in amino acids: CASGDATYNEQFF. DNA of the CDR3: TGTGCCAGCGGGGACGCCACCTACAATGAGCAGTTCTTC. Based on the CDR3 plus reference TRBV7-3 and TRBJ2-1, the full variable domain is GAGVSQTPSNKVTEKGKYVELRCDPISGHTALYWYRQSLGQGPEFLIYFQGTGAADDSGLPNDRFFAVRPEGSVSTLKIQRTERGDSAVYLCASGDATYNEQFFGPGTRLTVL.

This clonotype was observed a handful of times. This rearrangement joins TRBV5-4 to TRBJ2-7; perhaps D is TRBD1 or TRBD2 (5 bases each). The CDR3 extends over 11 amino acids. From germline, CDR1 is SGHNT and CDR2 YYREEE (reference sequence). V gave up 9 bases and J gave up 3 bases, with 10 bases separating them. The CDR3, as DNA: TGTGCCACCGGGGACGGCTACGAGCAGTACTTC. It is translated as CATGDGYEQYF.

This clonotype was observed a few times. The V call is TRBV5-1, the J call TRBJ2-7; D is unresolved. Trimming left V 0 bases short and J 3 bases short, with 7 bases between. CDR3 size: 13 residues. Germline CDR1 is SGHRS and CDR2 is YFSETQ. The CDR3 reads CASSLGRIYEQYF. Here the CDR3 DNA reads TGCGCCAGCAGCTTGGGTCGGATCTACGAGCAGTACTTC.

This clonotype has more than one count but fewer than ten. The chain joins TRBV11-2 to TRBJ2-2; 8 bases map to TRBD1. CDR1 and CDR2 from the germline V gene are SGHAT and FQNNGV. The CDR3 contains 17 residues. V was pared by 4 bases and J by 1 base, with 8 bases of the junction left unmatched. The CDR3 is CASSSLTGGRNTGELFF. In DNA form, the CDR3 reads TGTGCCAGCAGCTCCCTAACAGGGGGTCGGAACACCGGGGAGCTGTTTTTT. Using reference TRBV11-2 and TRBJ2-2 for the parts outside the CDR3, the full variable domain is EAGVAQSPRYKIIEKRQSVAFWCNPISGHATLYWYQQILGQGPKLLIQFQNNGVVDDSQLPKDRFSAERLKGVDSTLKIQPAKLEDSAVYLCASSSLTGGRNTGELFFGEGSRLTVL.

This clonotype was detected many times. V and J are TRBV4-1 and TRBJ1-2; 8 nucleotides align to TRBD1. The V gene's germline CDR1 is MGHRA and CDR2 YSYEKL. The CDR3 sequence is 15 residues long. V trimming: 0 bases; J trimming: 8 bases; junction bases outside the gene matches: 8. The CDR3 DNA is TGCGCCAGCAGCCAAGATCTCGCGACAGGGGTCGGCTACACCTTC. This encodes CASSQDLATGVGYTF.

The chain links TRBV7-3 to TRBJ1-1, with 8 bases fitting TRBD1. CDR1 and CDR2 from the germline V gene are SGHTA and FQGTGA. The trim removed 5 bases at V and 4 bases at J, leaving 3 bases unmatched. This CDR3 region has 13 residues. DNA of the CDR3: TGTGCCAGCAGCGCCACAGGGGGCACTGAAGCTTTCTTT. Translation: CASSATGGTEAFF. Filled out from reference TRBV7-3 and TRBJ1-1, the complete variable domain reads GAGVSQTPSNKVTEKGKYVELRCDPISGHTALYWYRQSLGQGPEFLIYFQGTGAADDSGLPNDRFFAVRPEGSVSTLKIQRTERGDSAVYLCASSATGGTEAFFGQGTRLTVV.

The rearrangement joins TRBV20-1 to TRBJ2-5, with 8 bases matching TRBD2. V was pared by 2 bases and J by 5 bases, with 10 bases of the junction left unmatched. This CDR3 comprises 15 residues. CDR1 and CDR2 from the germline V gene are DFQATT and SNEGSKA (reference sequence). DNA for the CDR3: TGCAGTGCTAGACCTCGCAGGACTAGCACGGAGACCCAGTACTTC. Protein product: CSARPRRTSTETQYF.

The chain couples TRBV28 to TRBJ2-7; TRBD2 might be the D (5 bases). The CDR3 contains 17 residues. The germline V gene has CDR1 MDHEN and CDR2 SYDVKM. V gave up 3 bases and J gave up 1 base, with 19 bases separating them. CDR3 residues: CASSFSPGKGISYEQYF. DNA for the CDR3: TGTGCCAGCAGTTTCAGTCCGGGGAAAGGTATTTCCTACGAGCAGTACTTC.

The chain employs TRBV7-6 and TRBJ2-1; a possible D gene is TRBD2 (6 bases). Per the germline V gene, CDR1 is SGHVS and CDR2 is FNYEAQ. The CDR3 contains 16 residues. The V gene lost 5 bases and the J gene lost 0 bases, with 14 bases spanning the gap. The CDR3 loop reads CASSPSAGSSYNEQFF. CDR3 nucleotide sequence: TGTGCCAGCAGCCCATCCGCGGGGAGCTCCTACAATGAGCAGTTCTTC.

This clonotype was seen more than once but under ten times. The V gene is TRBV7-2, the J gene TRBJ2-3, with 12 nucleotides matching TRBD2. The length of the CDR3 is 18 residues. Germline V gene data show CDR1 as SGHTA and CDR2 as FQGNSA. Losses at the gene ends were 2 bases for V and 3 bases for J; bases not matched to a gene: 9. In nucleotides, the CDR3 is TGTGCCAGCAGCTTAAGACTAGCGGGAGTCAGGAGGACAGATACGCAGTATTTT. The encoded protein is CASSLRLAGVRRTDTQYF.

The chain carries TRBV27 and TRBJ2-1, with D perhaps being TRBD1 or TRBD2 (5 bases each). With 5 bases removed from V and 8 bases from J, the gap between germline ends came to 22 bases. Germline V lookup: CDR1 MNHEY, CDR2 SMNVEV (reference sequence). The CDR3 covers 16 residues. The CDR3 DNA is TGTGCCAGCAGTCTAGCCTCTCCGTGGGGCCGCGATGAGCAGTTCTTC. Protein product: CASSLASPWGRDEQFF.

This clonotype was counted only a few times. The rearrangement uses TRBV7-9 and TRBJ2-7; TRBD2 agrees at 8 bases. This CDR3 has 13 amino acids. Germline lookup yields CDR1 SEHNR and CDR2 FQNEAQ (reference sequence). Trimming at V came to 3 bases and at J to 6 bases, leaving 4 bases not matched to a gene. CDR3 residues: CASSFGGVGEQYV. The CDR3, as DNA: TGTGCCAGCAGCTTCGGGGGGGTCGGCGAGCAGTACGTC.

The V and J genes are TRBV19 and TRBJ2-2; D not resolved. V lost 2 bases and J 4 bases, leaving 14 bases between the germline ends. This CDR3 has 16 residues. Looked up from germline, CDR1 is LNHDA and CDR2 is SQIVND (reference sequence). The CDR3 loop is CASSIRSAVGTGELFF. CDR3 coding DNA: TGTGCCAGTAGTATACGGTCGGCAGTGGGCACCGGGGAGCTGTTTTTT.

The chain is built from TRBV28 and TRBJ2-1, with D perhaps assigned TRBD1 or TRBD2 (5 bases each). Trimming took 6 bases from V and 12 from J, leaving 15 bases between them. The germline CDR1 and CDR2 sequences are MDHEN and SYDVKM. This CDR3 has 12 amino acids. For the CDR3, the DNA is TGTGCCAGCAGAGGGGCTTCAAGCGGGCAGTTCTTC. Protein sequence: CASRGASSGQFF.

This clonotype was observed a few times. This chain links TRBV27 with TRBJ2-3; D is uncertain. Germline CDR1 reads MNHEY; CDR2 reads SMNVEV (reference sequence). Trimming took 5 bases from V and 0 from J, leaving 15 bases between them. This CDR3 region has 16 residues. The CDR3 loop is CASSLARLFSTDTQYF. The CDR3 nucleotides are TGTGCCAGCAGTCTCGCTAGGCTCTTTAGCACAGATACGCAGTATTTT.